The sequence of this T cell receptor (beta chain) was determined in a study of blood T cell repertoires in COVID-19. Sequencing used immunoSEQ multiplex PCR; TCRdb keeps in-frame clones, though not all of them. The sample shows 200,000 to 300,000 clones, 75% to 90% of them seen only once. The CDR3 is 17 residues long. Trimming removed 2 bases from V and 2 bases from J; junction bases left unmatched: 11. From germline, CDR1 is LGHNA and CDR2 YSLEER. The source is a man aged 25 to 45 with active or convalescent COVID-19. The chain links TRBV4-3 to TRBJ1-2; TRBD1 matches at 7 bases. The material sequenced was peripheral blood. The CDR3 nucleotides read TGCGCCAGCAGCCAAACGCCGAACTCGGACAGGAACTATGGCTACACCTTC. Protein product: CASSQTPNSDRNYGYTF.